This T cell receptor beta chain was observed in a study of blood T cell repertoires in COVID-19. Recruited during active infection, patients (from Seattle) were subsequently followed longitudinally. Measured with immunoSEQ multiplex PCR; TCRdb has only the in-frame clones, and not every one. The sample holds 300,000 to 350,000 clones, approximately 90% seen once. Germline V gene data show CDR1 as SEHNR and CDR2 as FQNEAQ (reference sequence). V was pared by 0 bases and J by 6 bases, with 11 bases between. The CDR3 is 15 residues long. Sequenced input: peripheral blood. The source of this sequence is a man younger than 40 with COVID-19, enrolled during active disease. This chain uses TRBV7-9 with TRBJ1-4; a weak D match, TRBD1 (5 bases). The CDR3 bases are TGTGCCAGCAGCTTAGCCCCCAGGGCCCATGAAAAACTGTTTTTT. Its protein is CASSLAPRAHEKLFF.